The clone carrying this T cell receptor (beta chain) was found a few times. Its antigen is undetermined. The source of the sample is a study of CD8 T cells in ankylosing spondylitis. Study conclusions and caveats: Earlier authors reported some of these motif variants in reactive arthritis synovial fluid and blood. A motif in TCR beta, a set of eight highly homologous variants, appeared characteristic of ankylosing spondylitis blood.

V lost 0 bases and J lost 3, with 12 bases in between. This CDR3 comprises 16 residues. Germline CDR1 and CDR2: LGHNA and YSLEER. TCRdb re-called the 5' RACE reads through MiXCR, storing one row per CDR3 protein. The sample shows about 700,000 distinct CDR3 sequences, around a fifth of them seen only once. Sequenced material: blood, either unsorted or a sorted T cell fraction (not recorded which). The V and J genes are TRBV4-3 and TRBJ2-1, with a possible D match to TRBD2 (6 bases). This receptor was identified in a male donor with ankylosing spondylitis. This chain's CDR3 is CASSQDISGYYNEQFF. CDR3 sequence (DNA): TGCGCCAGCAGCCAAGATATTAGCGGCTACTACAATGAGCAGTTCTTC.